Given below is one T cell receptor (beta chain) in context. The data belong to a study of blood T cell repertoires in COVID-19. Whole-study context: COVID-19 samples, acute and convalescent, were from the United States, Italy and Spain.

This CDR3 is built from 19 residues. Germline V CDR1 and CDR2: LGHDT, YNNKEL (reference sequence). V was pared by 4 bases and J by 3 bases, with 16 bases of the junction left unmatched. Per the original methods: Reference gene primers were amplified, and this amplification served to estimate nucleated cell counts. Measured with immunoSEQ multiplex PCR; TCRdb has only the in-frame clones, and not every one. The V and J calls and clone size come from that table; D and trimming were worked out from the DNA. The sample yields 200,000 to 250,000 clones, over 75% seen once. This sequence was found in a human donor in a cohort sampled during active COVID-19. The gene calls are TRBV3-1 (or the pseudogene TRBV3-2) and TRBJ2-2; 8 bases are a match to TRBD2. The sequenced material came from peripheral blood. CDR3 sequence reads: CASSLLGLGGGPDTGELFF. The CDR3 DNA follows: TGTGCCAGCAGCCTCCTTGGACTTGGCGGGGGGCCAGACACCGGGGAGCTGTTTTTT.